Below, 17 T cell receptor beta chains from the same sample are listed, as sequenced in a study of shared clonotypes between healthy human individuals. Sequencing used immunoSEQ multiplex PCR; TCRdb keeps in-frame clones, though not all of them. The data show about 1.5 million clones, 98% seen once. The sample taken for sequencing was naive CD4+ T cells sorted from blood. Subset given: CD45RA+ positively selected. The receptors were gathered from a man younger than 40 in good health.

This clone was seen a single time. The genes are TRBV28 and TRBJ2-7, with 9 positions matching TRBD1. Germline V gene lookup returns CDR1 MDHEN and CDR2 SYDVKM. The CDR3 totals 14 residues. The V segment lost 10 bases and the J segment 0 bases; nucleotides outside the gene matches: 7. In DNA, the CDR3 is TGTGCCATCCAGACAGGGGGAAGCTCCTACGAGCAGTACTTC. This encodes CAIQTGGSSYEQYF.

The J gene is TRBJ2-7, the V gene TRBV7-9; TRBD2 aligns across 11 bases. The CDR3 covers 15 residues. The V gene end was trimmed by 4 bases and the J gene end by 5 bases; junction bases not matched to a gene: 7. The germline CDR1 and CDR2 sequences are SEHNR and FQNEAQ (reference sequence). The CDR3 DNA reads TGTGCCAGCAGCTCTCGACTAGCGGGACTGGACGAGCAGTACTTC. It encodes CASSSRLAGLDEQYF.

The chain uses TRBV18 and TRBJ1-1; TRBD1 might be the D (5 bases). The CDR3 runs 15 residues. V lost 6 bases and J lost 2, with 16 bases in between. From germline, CDR1 is KGHSH and CDR2 LQKENI. In DNA, the CDR3 is TGTGCCAGCTCCTCCCTTGGGACGGATAACACTGAAGCTTTCTTT. Translated: CASSSLGTDNTEAFF.

V usage is TRBV6-6 and J usage is TRBJ2-3; TRBD1 or TRBD2 may be the D gene (5 bases each). V lost 2 bases and J 4 bases, leaving 7 bases between the germline ends. Germline CDR1 reads MNHNY; CDR2 reads SVGAGI (reference sequence). This CDR3 has 13 residues. The DNA of the CDR3 is TGTGCCAGCAGTTACCGGGACGCAGATACGCAGTATTTT. It is translated as CASSYRDADTQYF.

The chain recombines TRBV27 with TRBJ1-4, with a tentative D call TRBD1 (5 bases). Looked up from germline, CDR1 is MNHEY and CDR2 is SMNVEV (reference sequence). There are 18 residues in the CDR3. Trimming took 7 bases from V and 0 from J, leaving 21 bases between them. The CDR3 loop reads CASTKWGGGKATNEKLFF. CDR3 sequence (DNA): TGTGCCAGCACCAAATGGGGCGGGGGAAAAGCAACTAATGAAAAACTGTTTTTT.

This clone appeared once. The chain recombines TRBV2 with TRBJ1-2, with 7 bases fitting TRBD1. The CDR3 extends over 13 amino acids. Germline V gene lookup returns CDR1 SNHLY and CDR2 FYNNEI. The V segment lost 10 bases and the J segment 6 bases; nucleotides outside the gene matches: 11. This chain's CDR3 is CATVQETGNGYTF. CDR3 nucleotide sequence: TGTGCCACCGTACAAGAGACAGGGAATGGCTACACCTTC.

This rearrangement joins TRBV5-1 to TRBJ1-2, with D tentatively TRBD1 (5 bases). The germline V gene encodes CDR1 SGHRS and CDR2 YFSETQ. The V and J ends lost 2 bases and 2 bases respectively, with 13 bases between them. The length of the CDR3 is 15 residues. CDR3 in amino acids: CASSLLGRLNYGYTF. The CDR3 DNA reads as TGCGCCAGCAGCTTACTGGGACGGCTCAACTATGGCTACACCTTC. The full variable domain, its missing parts supplied by reference TRBV5-1 and TRBJ1-2, is KAGVTQTPRYLIKTRGQQVTLSCSPISGHRSVSWYQQTPGQGLQFLFEYFSETQRNKGNFPGRFSGRQFSNSRSEMNVSTLELGDSALYLCASSLLGRLNYGYTFGSGTRLTVV.

The V and J genes are TRBV28 and TRBJ2-1, with 11 positions matching TRBD2. The CDR3 sequence is 17 residues long. Germline V gene lookup returns CDR1 MDHEN and CDR2 SYDVKM. V shed 2 bases and J 7 bases; nucleotides not matched to a gene: 10. The chain's CDR3 is CASSLHPLAGVSNEQFF. In nucleotides, the CDR3 is TGTGCCAGCAGTTTACATCCACTAGCGGGAGTATCAAATGAGCAGTTCTTC.

The DNA of the CDR3 is TGTGCCAGCAGTTACTCCACGAGCAATGAGCAGTTCTTC. It yields the protein CASSYSTSNEQFF. The chain employs TRBV6-6 and TRBJ2-1, with D unresolved. Trimming removed 0 bases from V and 6 bases from J, with 6 bases in between. Germline V gene sequence: CDR1 MNHNY, CDR2 SVGAGI (reference sequence). The CDR3 covers 13 residues.

This chain links TRBV11-3 with TRBJ2-5; no definite D call. The CDR3 is made up of 14 amino acids. V was trimmed by 4 bases and J by 5 bases, leaving 14 bases between them. CDR1 SGHNT and CDR2 YENEEA come from the germline V gene. CDR3 in DNA: TGTGCCAGCAGCTCCCAAGACTCCCGGGAGACCCAGTACTTC. Translation gives CASSSQDSRETQYF.

This sequence joins TRBV9 and TRBJ2-1, with 7 bases identical to TRBD2. The length of the CDR3 is 16 residues. Germline V lookup: CDR1 SGDLS, CDR2 YYNGEE. Losses at the gene ends were 0 bases for V and 5 bases for J; bases not matched to a gene: 8. This CDR3 is CASSVGSSGDNNEQFF. The CDR3 coding sequence is TGTGCCAGCAGCGTAGGTTCTAGCGGAGATAACAATGAGCAGTTCTTC. Variable domain in full (rest from reference TRBV9 and TRBJ2-1): DSGVTQTPKHLITATGQRVTLRCSPRSGDLSVYWYQQSLDQGLQFLIQYYNGEERAKGNILERFSAQQFPDLHSELNLSSLELGDSALYFCASSVGSSGDNNEQFFGPGTRLTVL.

The chain joins TRBV27 to TRBJ1-2; 9 bases agree with TRBD1. The germline V gene has CDR1 MNHEY and CDR2 SMNVEV (reference sequence). The CDR3 extends over 16 amino acids. The V gene end was trimmed by 5 bases and the J gene end by 7 bases; junction bases not matched to a gene: 14. This chain's CDR3 is CASSPGTGFVIGGYTF. CDR3 sequence (DNA): TGTGCCAGCAGTCCCGGGACAGGGTTCGTAATCGGTGGCTACACCTTC.

The rearrangement links TRBV10-1 to TRBJ2-1, with TRBD1 matching over 8 bases. The V gene's germline CDR1 is WNHNN and CDR2 SYGVQD (reference sequence). The CDR3 loop spans 15 amino acids. V was pared by 2 bases and J by 2 bases, with 2 bases of the junction left unmatched. The CDR3 region has the DNA TGCGCCAGCAGTGAGGACAGGGGAACCTACAATGAGCAGTTCTTC. This gives the protein CASSEDRGTYNEQFF.

This clone was recorded once. This chain links TRBV5-4 with TRBJ2-1; TRBD2 aligns across 8 bases. V trimming: 1 base; J trimming: 4 bases; junction bases outside the gene matches: 7. This CDR3 region has 16 residues. Germline assignment: CDR1 SGHNT and CDR2 YYREEE (reference sequence). This CDR3 is CASSLRTSPPYNEQFF. DNA for the CDR3: TGTGCCAGCAGCTTGAGGACTAGCCCTCCATACAATGAGCAGTTCTTC.

The V and J genes are TRBV19 and TRBJ2-7, with 8 positions matching TRBD1. Trimming removed 4 bases from V and 0 bases from J; junction bases left unmatched: 8. Germline assignment: CDR1 LNHDA and CDR2 SQIVND (reference sequence). The CDR3 spans 16 residues. The CDR3 here is CASSKIRDRSSYEQYF. CDR3 nucleotides: TGTGCCAGTAGTAAAATCCGGGACAGGAGCTCCTACGAGCAGTACTTC.

The chain has TRBV5-6 and TRBJ2-7; D remains unclear. V dropped 7 bases and J dropped 5 bases, with 10 bases sitting between them. The V gene's germline CDR1 is SGHDT and CDR2 YYEEEE. This CDR3 spans 11 amino acids. CDR3 sequence (DNA): TGTGCCAGCCCCAGTGACGACGAGCAGTACTTC. It encodes CASPSDDEQYF.

Only one count was recorded for this clone. The chain recombines TRBV19 with TRBJ2-2; no clear D. This CDR3 is 15 amino acids long. Per germline, CDR1 LNHDA and CDR2 SQIVND (reference sequence). V lost 5 bases to trimming and J lost 5 bases, with 15 bases between them. The CDR3 loop is CASSLTALGTGELFF. CDR3 DNA sequence: TGTGCCAGTAGTCTGACGGCTCTGGGGACCGGGGAGCTGTTTTTT.